This T cell receptor (beta chain) was sequenced during a study of blood T cell repertoires in COVID-19. Study summary: Samples came from the United States, Italy and Spain, spanning acute and convalescent COVID-19. The cDNA or gDNA used as material had been derived from T cells, B-cell-depleted T cells, or PBMCs.

V was cut by 6 bases and J by 5 bases, with 8 bases left in between. The CDR3 spans 12 residues. Source study methods: Nucleated cell number was recorded as an estimate derived from reference gene primer amplification. The protocol was immunoSEQ multiplex PCR, while the TCRdb copy is restricted to in-frame clones and leaves out a portion. That table supplies the V and J calls and clone size; D and trimming were determined from the DNA. The table lists fewer than 85,000 clones, 74% of them singletons. The sample consisted of peripheral blood. This sequence originates from a human donor with acute or convalescent COVID-19. The donor label of this sample is uncertain. The chain joins TRBV12-3 or TRBV12-4 to TRBJ1-5; D not resolved. CDR3 residues: CASSLTDQPQHF. CDR3 bases: TGTGCCAGCAGCCTTACTGATCAGCCCCAGCATTTT.